This entry describes one T cell receptor beta chain. TCRdb reprocessed the 5' RACE reads via MiXCR and lists one record per CDR3 protein. This table has about 44,000 distinct CDR3 sequences, about 23% appearing once. This specimen belongs to a study of early T cells in non-severe SARS-CoV-2 infection. Germline CDR1 SGHNT, CDR2 YYREEE (reference sequence). V was clipped by 1 base and J by 2 bases, with 9 bases between them. The CDR3 totals 15 residues. This rearrangement joins TRBV5-4 to TRBJ2-2; tentatively, D is TRBD1 (5 bases). The receptor comes from an adult who was a healthcare worker with PCR-confirmed SARS-CoV-2 infection or an uninfected control (not recorded which). The sequencing here drew on whole blood, taken at baseline. In DNA form, the CDR3 reads TGTGCCAGCAGCTTGTTTGGGGCCAACACCGGGGAGCTGTTTTTT. Translated: CASSLFGANTGELFF. The whole variable domain, remainder taken from reference TRBV5-4 and TRBJ2-2, is ETGVTQSPTHLIKTRGQQVTLRCSSQSGHNTVSWYQQALGQGPQFIFQYYREEENGRGNFPPRFSGLQFPNYSSELNVNALELDDSALYLCASSLFGANTGELFFGEGSRLTVL.